This TCR beta chain was identified during a study of T cells in Graves' hyperthyroidism and ophthalmopathy. Study-wide results and caveats: Researchers report that a 13 V-J model separated ophthalmopathy from stable hyperthyroidism. Model-based prediction identified ophthalmopathy a median approximately 6.2 months prior to its onset.

This clonotype appeared many times. Antigen unknown. Amplification yielded TCR beta CDR3 regions, with RNA transcripts as the source. HTBI primers were used for first-round RT-PCR of the TCR CDR3. MiXCR, applied by TCRdb to the multiplex PCR reads, yields one record per CDR3 protein. The sample comprises 300,000 or so distinct CDR3 sequences, over 15% of which are singletons, and around a third rests with the top ten. Every diagnosis used clinical symptoms, serum thyroxine and TRAb, thyroid ultrasound and orbital computed tomography. This CDR3 comprises 14 residues. V was pared by 6 bases and J by 2 bases, with 14 bases between. Germline V gene sequence: CDR1 ENHRY, CDR2 SYGVKD.

Sequenced material: blood. The chain is built from TRBV10-3 and TRBJ2-7; a possible D gene is TRBD1 (6 bases). This sequence originates from a man aged 30 to 45 with Graves' hyperthyroidism. The CDR3 sequence: CAIRDSLKPYEQYF. DNA for the CDR3: TGTGCCATCAGGGACAGCTTGAAACCCTACGAGCAGTACTTC.